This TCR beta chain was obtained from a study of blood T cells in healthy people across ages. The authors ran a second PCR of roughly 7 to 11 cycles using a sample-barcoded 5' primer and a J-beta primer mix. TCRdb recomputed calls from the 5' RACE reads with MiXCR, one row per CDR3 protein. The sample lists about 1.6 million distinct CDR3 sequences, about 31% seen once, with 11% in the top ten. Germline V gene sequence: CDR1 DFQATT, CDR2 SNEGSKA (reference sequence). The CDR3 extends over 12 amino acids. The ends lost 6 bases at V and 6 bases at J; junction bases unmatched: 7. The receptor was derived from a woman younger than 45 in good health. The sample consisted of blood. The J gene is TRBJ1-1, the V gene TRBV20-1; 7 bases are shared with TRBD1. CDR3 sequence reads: CSAVTGKAEAFF. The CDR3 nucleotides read TGCAGTGCCGTGACAGGGAAGGCTGAAGCTTTCTTT.